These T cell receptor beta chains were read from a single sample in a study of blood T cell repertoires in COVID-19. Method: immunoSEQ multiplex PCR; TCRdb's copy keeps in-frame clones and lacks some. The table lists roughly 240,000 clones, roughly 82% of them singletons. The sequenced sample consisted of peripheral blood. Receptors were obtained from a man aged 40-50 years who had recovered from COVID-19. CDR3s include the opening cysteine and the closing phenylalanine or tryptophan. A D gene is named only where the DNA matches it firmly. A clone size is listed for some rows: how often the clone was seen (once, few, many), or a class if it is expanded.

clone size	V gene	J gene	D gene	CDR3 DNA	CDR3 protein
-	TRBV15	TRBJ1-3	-	TGTGCCACCAGCAGAGATGGAGGGAGCTCTGGAAACACCATATATTTT	CATSRDGGSSGNTIYF
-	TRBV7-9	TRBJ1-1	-	TGTGCCAGCAGCCGAGGACAGAGGAACACTGAAGCTTTCTTT	CASSRGQRNTEAFF
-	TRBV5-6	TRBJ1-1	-	TGTGCCAGCAGCTTTCACCGGGGGGCCGTTCTGGAAGCTTTCTTT	CASSFHRGAVLEAFF
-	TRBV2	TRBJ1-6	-	TGTGCCAGCAGTTTCTCACCAGGGAACAATAATTCACCCCTCCACTTT	CASSFSPGNNNSPLHF
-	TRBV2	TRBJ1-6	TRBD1	TGTGCCAGCAGCACAGGGGAAAGGAATTCACCCCTCCACTTT	CASSTGERNSPLHF
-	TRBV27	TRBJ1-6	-	TGTGCCAGCAGTCCCAACAGGCTGAATTCACCCCTCCACTTT	CASSPNRLNSPLHF
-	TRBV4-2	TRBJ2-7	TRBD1	TGTGCCAGCAGCCAAGAAGACAGGGGCTACGAGCAGTACTTC	CASSQEDRGYEQYF
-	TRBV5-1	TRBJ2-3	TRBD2	TGCGCCCGCAGCCGGGGGACTAGCGGGGGTGGGGATACGCAGTATTTT	CARSRGTSGGGDTQYF
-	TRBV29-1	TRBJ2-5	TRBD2	TGCAGCGTTGAAGACAGCGGGGGCGTACAAGAGACCCAGTACTTC	CSVEDSGGVQETQYF
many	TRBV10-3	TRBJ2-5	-	TGTGCCATCAGTGAGAGGGGCCAAGAGACCCAGTACTTC	CAISERGQETQYF
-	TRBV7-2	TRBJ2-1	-	TGTGCCAGCAGCTTAGCCGGTCTAGATAGTCCGTTCTTC	CASSLAGLDSPFF
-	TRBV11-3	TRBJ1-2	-	TGTGCCAGCAGCCCAACCGACAGTTATGGCTACACCTTC	CASSPTDSYGYTF
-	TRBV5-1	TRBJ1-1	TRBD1	TGCGCCAGCAGCCAGGCGACAGGGTCGAACACTGAAGCTTTCTTT	CASSQATGSNTEAFF
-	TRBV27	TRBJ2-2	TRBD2	TGTGCCAGCATCCCCACATTGGGCCCTCCGCTAGCGGGAGATTATCTGGGAACCGGGGAGCTGTTTTTT	CASIPTLGPPLAGDYLGTGELFF
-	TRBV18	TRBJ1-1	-	TGTGCCAGCTCTGAAACTCGGGGGTGGGAAGCTTTCTTT	CASSETRGWEAFF